This T cell receptor (beta chain) came from a study of T cell repertoires in cytomegalovirus infection. The overall study: Public TCR beta signatures marked donors with CMV infection and the matching HLA.

TCRdb used MiXCR to reprocess the reads, holding one entry per CDR3 protein. The sample includes about 320,000 distinct CDR3 sequences, around a tenth of them seen just once. Study results and caveats: Clonotype analysis showed dominance of the ex vivo response by HLA-C-restricted CMV-specific TCR beta clonotypes.

This clonotype was counted only a few times. The antigen remains unidentified. Germline lookup yields CDR1 LNHNV and CDR2 YYDKDF (reference sequence). V was cut by 1 base and J by 9 bases, with 22 bases left in between. This CDR3 region has 17 residues. V usage is TRBV15 and J usage is TRBJ2-1; D might be TRBD2 (5 bases). The clonotype originates from a human donor in good health (CMV status not recorded). Some clones in this sample may be carry-over from other donors' samples. The sequenced sample was PBMCs. The CDR3 coding sequence is TGTGCCACCAGCAGAGTGCCCCTAGCTAGGGTAGGCGGTGAGCAGTTCTTC. Encoded protein: CATSRVPLARVGGEQFF.